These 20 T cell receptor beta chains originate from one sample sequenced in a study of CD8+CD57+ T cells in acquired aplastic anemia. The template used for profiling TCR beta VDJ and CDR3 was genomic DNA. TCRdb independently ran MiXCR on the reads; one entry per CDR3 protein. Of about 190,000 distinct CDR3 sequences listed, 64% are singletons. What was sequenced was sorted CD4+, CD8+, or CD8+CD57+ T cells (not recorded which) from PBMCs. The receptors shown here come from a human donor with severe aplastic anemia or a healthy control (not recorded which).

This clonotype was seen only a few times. DNA of the CDR3: TGCGCCAGCAGTACCGGGACTAGCGGCCAAGAGACCCAGTACTTC. It yields the protein CASSTGTSGQETQYF. The chain is built from TRBV5-1 and TRBJ2-5; 11 positions match TRBD2. Germline assignment: CDR1 SGHRS and CDR2 YFSETQ. This CDR3 contains 15 residues. V gave up 5 bases and J gave up 1 base; unmatched junction bases: 4.

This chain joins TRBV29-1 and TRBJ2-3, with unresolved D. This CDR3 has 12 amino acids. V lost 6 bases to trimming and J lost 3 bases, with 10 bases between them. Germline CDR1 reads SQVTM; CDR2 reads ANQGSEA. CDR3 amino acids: CSVGVGTDTQYF. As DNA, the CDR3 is TGCAGCGTAGGAGTCGGGACAGATACGCAGTATTTT.

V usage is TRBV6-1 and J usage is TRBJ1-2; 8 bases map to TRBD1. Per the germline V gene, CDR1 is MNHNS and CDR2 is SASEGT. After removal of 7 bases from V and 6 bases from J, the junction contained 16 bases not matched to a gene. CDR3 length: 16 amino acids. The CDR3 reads CASNLGEIPDRDGYTF. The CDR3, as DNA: TGTGCCAGCAACCTCGGGGAGATACCGGACAGGGATGGCTACACCTTC.

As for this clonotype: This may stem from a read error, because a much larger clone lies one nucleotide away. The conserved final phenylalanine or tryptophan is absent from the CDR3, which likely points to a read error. CDR3 protein: CASSISPPGKKDGYTL. CDR3 bases: TGTGCCAGCAGCATTTCCCCCCCCGGGAAGAAGGACGGCTACACCTTA. This chain joins TRBV5-6 and TRBJ1-2, with D hard to call. The CDR3 is 16 amino acids. V lost 4 bases to trimming and J lost 8 bases, with 24 bases between them. Germline assignment: CDR1 SGHDT and CDR2 YYEEEE.

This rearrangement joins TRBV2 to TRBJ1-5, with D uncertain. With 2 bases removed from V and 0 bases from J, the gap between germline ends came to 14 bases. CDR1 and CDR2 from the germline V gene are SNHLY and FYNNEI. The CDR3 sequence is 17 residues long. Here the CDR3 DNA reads TGTGCCAGCAGTGAAAGGCGGGATCGGATTAGCAATCAGCCCCAGCATTTT. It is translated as CASSERRDRISNQPQHF.

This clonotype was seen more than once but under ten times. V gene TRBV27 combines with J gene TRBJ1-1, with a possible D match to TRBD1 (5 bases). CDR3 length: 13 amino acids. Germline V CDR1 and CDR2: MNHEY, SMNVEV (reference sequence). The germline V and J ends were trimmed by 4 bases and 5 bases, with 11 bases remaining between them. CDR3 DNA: TGTGCCAGCAGTTGGGGGGAATATACTGAAGCTTTCTTT. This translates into CASSWGEYTEAFF.

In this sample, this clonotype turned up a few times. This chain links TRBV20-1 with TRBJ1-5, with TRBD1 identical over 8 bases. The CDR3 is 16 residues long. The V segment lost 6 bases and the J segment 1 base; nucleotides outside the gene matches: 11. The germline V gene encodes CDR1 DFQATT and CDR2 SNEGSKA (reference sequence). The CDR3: CSAQDRAQGSNQPQHF. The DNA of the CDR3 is TGCAGTGCACAGGACAGGGCCCAGGGGAGCAATCAGCCCCAGCATTTT.

The CDR3 region is CASNLPGRLYNEQFF. The CDR3 DNA reads TGTGCCAGCAACCTCCCAGGGCGACTTTACAATGAGCAGTTCTTC. The chain carries TRBV7-3 and TRBJ2-1; D might be TRBD1 (5 bases). V shed 7 bases and J shed 4 bases, with 17 bases lying between them. The CDR3 length is 15 residues. Germline V gives CDR1 SGHTA, CDR2 FQGTGA.

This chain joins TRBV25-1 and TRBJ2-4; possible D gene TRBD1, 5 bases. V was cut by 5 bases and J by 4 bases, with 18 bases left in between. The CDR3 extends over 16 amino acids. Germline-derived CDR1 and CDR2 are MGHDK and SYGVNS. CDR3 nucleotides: TGTGCCAGCAGTCCGACTCCATCAGGGTTGAAAAACATTCAGTACTTC. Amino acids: CASSPTPSGLKNIQYF.

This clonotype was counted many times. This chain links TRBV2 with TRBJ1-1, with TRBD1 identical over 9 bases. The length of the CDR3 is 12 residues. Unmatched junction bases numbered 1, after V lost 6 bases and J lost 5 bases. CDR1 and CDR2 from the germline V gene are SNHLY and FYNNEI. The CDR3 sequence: CASRQGATEAFF. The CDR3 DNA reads TGTGCCAGCAGACAGGGGGCAACTGAAGCTTTCTTT.

As DNA, the CDR3 is TGCAGCGTTGATCGGGGGCCTATGAACACTGAAGCTTTCTTT. It translates to CSVDRGPMNTEAFF. The V and J genes are TRBV29-1 and TRBJ1-1; tentative D call: TRBD1 (6 bases). CDR3 size: 14 residues. V was cut by 3 bases and J by 0 bases, with 11 bases left in between. CDR1 and CDR2 from the germline V gene are SQVTM and ANQGSEA.

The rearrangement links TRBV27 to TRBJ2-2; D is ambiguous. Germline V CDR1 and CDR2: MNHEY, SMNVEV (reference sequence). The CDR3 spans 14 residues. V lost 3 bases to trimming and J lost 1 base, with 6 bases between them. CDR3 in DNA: TGTGCCAGCAGTTTGAGTTTGAACACCGGGGAGCTGTTTTTT. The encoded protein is CASSLSLNTGELFF.

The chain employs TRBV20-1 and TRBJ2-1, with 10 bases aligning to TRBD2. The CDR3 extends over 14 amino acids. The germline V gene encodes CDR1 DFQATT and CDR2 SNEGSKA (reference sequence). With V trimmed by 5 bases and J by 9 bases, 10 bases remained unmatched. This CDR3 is CSAQTSGILGEQFF. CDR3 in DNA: TGCAGTGCTCAAACTAGCGGGATTTTAGGTGAGCAGTTCTTC.

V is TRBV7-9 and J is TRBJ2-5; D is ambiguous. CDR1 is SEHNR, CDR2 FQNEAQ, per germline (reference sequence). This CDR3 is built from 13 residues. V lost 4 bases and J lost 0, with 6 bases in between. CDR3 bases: TGTGCCAGCAGCTCATCCCACCAAGAGACCCAGTACTTC. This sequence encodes CASSSSHQETQYF.

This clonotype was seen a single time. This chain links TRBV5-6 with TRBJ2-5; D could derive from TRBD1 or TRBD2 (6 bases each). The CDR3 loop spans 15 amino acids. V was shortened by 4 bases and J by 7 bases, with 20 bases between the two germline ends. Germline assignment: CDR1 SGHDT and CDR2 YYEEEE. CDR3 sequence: CASSHTARGGGTQYF. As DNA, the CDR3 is TGTGCCAGCAGCCACACAGCTAGAGGGGGAGGGACCCAGTACTTC.

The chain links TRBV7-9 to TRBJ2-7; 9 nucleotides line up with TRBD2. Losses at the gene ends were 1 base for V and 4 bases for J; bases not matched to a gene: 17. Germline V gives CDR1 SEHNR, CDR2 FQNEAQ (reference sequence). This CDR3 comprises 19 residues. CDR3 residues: CASSLGTTRLAGNEYEQYF. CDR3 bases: TGTGCCAGCAGCTTAGGCACGACTCGGCTAGCGGGAAACGAGTACGAGCAGTACTTC. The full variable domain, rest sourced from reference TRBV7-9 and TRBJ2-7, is DTGVSQNPRHKITKRGQNVTFRCDPISEHNRLYWYRQTLGQGPEFLTYFQNEAQLEKSRLLSDRFSAERPKGSFSTLEIQRTEQGDSAMYLCASSLGTTRLAGNEYEQYFGPGTRLTVT.

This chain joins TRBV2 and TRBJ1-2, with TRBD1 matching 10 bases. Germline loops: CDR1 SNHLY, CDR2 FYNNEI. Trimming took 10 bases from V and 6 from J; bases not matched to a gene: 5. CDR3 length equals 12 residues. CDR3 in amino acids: CATKTGGNGYTF. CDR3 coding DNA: TGTGCCACCAAGACAGGGGGCAATGGCTACACCTTC.

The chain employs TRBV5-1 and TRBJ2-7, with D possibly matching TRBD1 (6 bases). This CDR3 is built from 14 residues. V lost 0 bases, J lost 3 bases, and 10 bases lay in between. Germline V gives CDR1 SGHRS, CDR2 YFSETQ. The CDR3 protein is CASSLGDKGYEQYF. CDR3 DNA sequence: TGCGCCAGCAGCTTGGGGGACAAAGGCTACGAGCAGTACTTC.

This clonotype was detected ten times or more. The CDR3: CSVSGTLRGYGYTF. The CDR3, as DNA: TGCAGCGTTTCCGGGACGCTAAGGGGGTATGGCTACACCTTC. The chain uses TRBV29-1 and TRBJ1-2; tentative D call: TRBD1 (6 bases). The CDR3 consists of 14 residues. Trimming stripped 5 bases from V and 5 bases from J, with 18 bases between. From germline, CDR1 is SQVTM and CDR2 ANQGSEA.

DNA of the CDR3: TGCGCCAGCAGAATCGGGGGGCCCAACACAGATACGCAGTATTTT. Translated: CASRIGGPNTDTQYF. The rearrangement uses TRBV5-1 and TRBJ2-3, with D tentatively TRBD2 (7 bases). Deletions cut 5 bases from V and 2 bases from J, with 15 bases between. Germline CDR1 is SGHRS and CDR2 is YFSETQ. The CDR3 has 15 amino acids.